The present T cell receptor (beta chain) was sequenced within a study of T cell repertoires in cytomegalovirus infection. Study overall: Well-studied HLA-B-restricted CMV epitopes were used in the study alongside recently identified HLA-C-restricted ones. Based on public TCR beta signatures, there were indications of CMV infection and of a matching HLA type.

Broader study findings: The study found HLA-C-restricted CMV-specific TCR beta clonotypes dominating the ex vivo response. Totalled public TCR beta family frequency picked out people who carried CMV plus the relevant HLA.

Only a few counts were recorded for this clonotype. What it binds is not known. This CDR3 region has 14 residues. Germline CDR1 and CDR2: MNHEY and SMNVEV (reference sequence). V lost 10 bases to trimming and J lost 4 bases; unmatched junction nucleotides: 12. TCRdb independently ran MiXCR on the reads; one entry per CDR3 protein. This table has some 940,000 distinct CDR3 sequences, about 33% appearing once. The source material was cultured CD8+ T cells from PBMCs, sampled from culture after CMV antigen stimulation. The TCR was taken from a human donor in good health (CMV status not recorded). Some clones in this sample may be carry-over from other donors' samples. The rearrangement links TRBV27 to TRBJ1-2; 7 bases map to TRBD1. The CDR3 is CAIPDDRDCYGYTF. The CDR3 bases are TGTGCCATCCCGGACGACAGGGACTGCTATGGCTACACCTTC.